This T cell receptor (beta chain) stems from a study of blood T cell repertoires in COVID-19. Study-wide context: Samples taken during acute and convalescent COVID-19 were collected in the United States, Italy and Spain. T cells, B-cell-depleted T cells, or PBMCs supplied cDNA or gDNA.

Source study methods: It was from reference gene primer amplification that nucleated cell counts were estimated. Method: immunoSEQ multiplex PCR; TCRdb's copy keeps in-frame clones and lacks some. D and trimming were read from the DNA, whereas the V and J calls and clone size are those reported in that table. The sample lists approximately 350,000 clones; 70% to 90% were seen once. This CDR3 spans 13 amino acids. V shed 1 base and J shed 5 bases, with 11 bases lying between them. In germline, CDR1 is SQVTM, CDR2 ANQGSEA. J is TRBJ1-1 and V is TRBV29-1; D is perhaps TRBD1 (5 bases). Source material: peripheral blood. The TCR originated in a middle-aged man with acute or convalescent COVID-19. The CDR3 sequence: CSVEARVRTEAFF. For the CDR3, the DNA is TGCAGCGTTGAAGCCAGGGTGAGGACTGAAGCTTTCTTT. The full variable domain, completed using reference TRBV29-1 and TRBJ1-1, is SAVISQKPSRDICQRGTSLTIQCQVDSQVTMMFWYRQQPGQSLTLIATANQGSEATYESGFVIDKFPISRPNLTFSTLTVSNMSPEDSSIYLCSVEARVRTEAFFGQGTRLTVV.